The next 26 T cell receptor beta chains were all read from a single sample in a study of naive and memory T cell subsets. The beta constant-region primer was an equimolar mix of two oligonucleotides covering TRBC1 and TRBC2. TCRdb reanalysed the UMI-ligation and nested PCR reads using MiXCR and keeps one entry per CDR3 protein. The sample has under 150,000 distinct CDR3 sequences; approximately 17% are singletons. Sequencing was done on a sample of naive CD4+ T cells from blood. The source of these receptors is a human donor in good health.

Ten or more counts support this clonotype. The chain joins TRBV7-2 to TRBJ2-3; D is unclear. V dropped 1 base and J dropped 4 bases, with 15 bases sitting between them. The V gene's germline CDR1 is SGHTA and CDR2 FQGNSA. CDR3 length: 16 amino acids. The CDR3 nucleotides are TGTGCCAGCAGCTTAGACTCGGGCTTACGGGCAGATACGCAGTATTTT. Translating it yields CASSLDSGLRADTQYF.

The table lists this clonotype with a few counts. The chain employs TRBV10-3 and TRBJ2-2, with 14 bases that match TRBD2. Losses at the gene ends were 0 bases for V and 1 base for J; bases not matched to a gene: 4. Germline CDR1 ENHRY, CDR2 SYGVKD. This CDR3 spans 19 amino acids. CDR3 sequence (DNA): TGTGCCATCAGTGAGTCAGGACTAGCGGGAGGCCGGAACACCGGGGAGCTGTTTTTT. Protein: CAISESGLAGGRNTGELFF.

This chain uses TRBV6-6 with TRBJ1-2; TRBD1 is a possible D gene (5 bases). Germline CDR1 and CDR2: MNHNY and SVGAGI (reference sequence). The CDR3 contains 15 residues. Trimming pared 7 bases from V and 4 bases from J, leaving 19 bases between. CDR3 sequence reads: CASISNQGWSYGYTF. The CDR3 nucleotides are TGTGCCAGCATCTCCAATCAGGGATGGAGCTATGGCTACACCTTC.

This clonotype was picked up a small number of times. This chain joins TRBV5-5 and TRBJ1-5; D not resolved. This CDR3 is 14 amino acids long. V was shortened by 3 bases and J by 2 bases, with 9 bases between the two germline ends. Germline-derived CDR1 and CDR2 are SGHKS and YYEKEE (reference sequence). The DNA of the CDR3 is TGTGCCAGCAGCTGGGCCTCGGGCAATCAGCCCCAGCATTTT. This codes for CASSWASGNQPQHF.

This clonotype was found many times. CDR3 DNA sequence: TGCGCCAGCAGCTCCGGACTAGCGGACCTCCGGGATGAGCAGTTCTTC. Its protein is CASSSGLADLRDEQFF. The genes are TRBV5-1 and TRBJ2-1; 10 bases are shared with TRBD2. The CDR3 runs 16 residues. The J segment lost 8 bases and the V segment lost 3 bases, leaving 11 bases of the junction unmatched. Germline V gene data show CDR1 as SGHRS and CDR2 as YFSETQ.

V is TRBV6-2 or TRBV6-3 and J is TRBJ2-5; 12 nucleotides line up with TRBD1. V shed 10 bases, J shed 5 bases, and the junction held 14 bases outside the gene matches. This CDR3 region has 16 residues. CDR1 is MNHEY and CDR2 is SVGEGT in the germline V gene. Written as DNA, the CDR3 is TGTGCCACAGGGACAGGGGGCCACTTGGGGTACGAGACCCAGTACTTC. Amino acid sequence: CATGTGGHLGYETQYF.

This clonotype was counted a few times. V usage is TRBV20-1 and J usage is TRBJ2-5, with D possibly TRBD1 on 6 matching bases. The V end lost 3 bases, the J end lost 2 bases, and 10 bases lay between the germline ends. CDR1 and CDR2 from the germline V gene are DFQATT and SNEGSKA (reference sequence). The CDR3 runs 13 residues. This CDR3 reads CSASIDRQETQYF. The CDR3 nucleotides are TGCAGTGCTAGCATTGACAGGCAAGAGACCCAGTACTTC.

The chain combines TRBV7-2 with TRBJ2-3; TRBD2 matches at 7 bases. CDR1 and CDR2 from the germline V gene are SGHTA and FQGNSA. V shed 6 bases and J 2 bases; nucleotides not matched to a gene: 5. CDR3 length: 14 amino acids. CDR3 region: CASRLAENTDTQYF. The CDR3 DNA reads as TGTGCCAGCAGGCTAGCGGAAAACACAGATACGCAGTATTTT.

Ten or more counts support this clonotype. This chain joins TRBV29-1 and TRBJ2-3; 9 nucleotides agree with TRBD2. Trimming took 5 bases from V and 1 from J; bases not matched to a gene: 7. The CDR3 is 15 residues long. Germline CDR1 SQVTM, CDR2 ANQGSEA. The CDR3 reads CSVTRLADGTDTQYF. The CDR3, as DNA: TGCAGCGTTACTCGACTAGCGGATGGCACAGATACGCAGTATTTT.

The chain links TRBV6-2 or TRBV6-3 to TRBJ2-7; TRBD2 aligns across 7 bases. J gave up 2 bases and V 7 bases, and 2 bases lay outside the gene matches. Germline lookup yields CDR1 MNHEY and CDR2 SVGEGT. There are 12 residues in the CDR3. CDR3 DNA: TGTGCCAGCACCGGGACTACCTACGAGCAGTACTTC. Its protein product is CASTGTTYEQYF.

The rearrangement links TRBV18 to TRBJ2-7, with TRBD2 identical over 7 bases. The germline gives CDR1 KGHSH, CDR2 LQKENI. V was clipped by 3 bases and J by 3 bases; unmatched bases: 8. The CDR3 runs to 15 residues. This CDR3 is CASSPSESGVYEQYF. CDR3 sequence (DNA): TGTGCCAGCTCACCCAGCGAGAGCGGGGTCTACGAGCAGTACTTC.

A few counts support this clonotype. This sequence joins TRBV18 and TRBJ2-2; 9 bases fit TRBD1. Germline values: CDR1 KGHSH, CDR2 LQKENI. Germline trimming cut 4 bases from V and 1 base from J; bases unmatched to any gene: 4. CDR3 length: 16 residues. CDR3 bases: TGTGCCAGCTCACTGGGGACAGGGATGAACACCGGGGAGCTGTTTTTT. This gives the protein CASSLGTGMNTGELFF.

This clonotype showed up just a few times. V usage is TRBV27 and J usage is TRBJ1-5, with D unclear. This CDR3 has 14 amino acids. Germline CDR1 reads MNHEY; CDR2 reads SMNVEV (reference sequence). The V gene lost 4 bases and the J gene lost 6 bases, with 13 bases spanning the gap. In nucleotides, the CDR3 is TGTGCCAGCAGTTCGAGTTCACAGCCTCAGCCCCAGCATTTT. This encodes CASSSSSQPQPQHF.

Of note for this clonotype: At one end the junction does not follow the germline gene, possibly because of a read error. The chain joins TRBV7-2 to TRBJ2-2, with D possibly TRBD1 on 7 matching bases. Per germline, CDR1 SGHTA and CDR2 FQGNSA. This CDR3 contains 17 residues. In DNA, the CDR3 is TGTGCCAGCAGTCCCCCAGGGGGGATGCGAAACATCGGGGAGCTGTTTTTT. Translation gives CASSPPGGMRNIGELFF.

This sequence joins TRBV27 and TRBJ1-6, with 7 positions matching TRBD1. CDR1 and CDR2 (germline): MNHEY, SMNVEV (reference sequence). This CDR3 is 14 amino acids long. J was trimmed by 10 bases and V by 5 bases; bases with no gene match: 8. This CDR3 reads CASSMDRRESPLHF. CDR3 sequence (DNA): TGTGCCAGCAGTATGGACAGGCGAGAATCACCCCTCCACTTT.

In this sample, this clonotype turned up a few times. This rearrangement joins TRBV20-1 to TRBJ1-1; a weak D match, TRBD1 (5 bases). The CDR3 runs to 14 residues. The ends were cut back, 3 bases at V and 0 bases at J, with 11 bases in the middle. CDR1 and CDR2 from the germline V gene are DFQATT and SNEGSKA (reference sequence). CDR3 bases: TGCAGTGCTAGGCTGGGGGGGATGAACACTGAAGCTTTCTTT. This translates into CSARLGGMNTEAFF.

The rearrangement uses TRBV20-1 and TRBJ2-2; D is ambiguous. Germline V gene sequence: CDR1 DFQATT, CDR2 SNEGSKA (reference sequence). The CDR3 spans 15 residues. V lost 3 bases and J lost 0, with 11 bases in between. The CDR3 nucleotides read TGCAGTGCTAGGGTGCAGCAGGCGAACACCGGGGAGCTGTTTTTT. Translating gives CSARVQQANTGELFF.

This clonotype is a singleton in its sample. The CDR3 here is CSARGLEKNTEAFF. For the CDR3, the DNA is TGCAGTGCTAGAGGACTGGAAAAGAACACTGAAGCTTTCTTT. This chain links TRBV20-1 with TRBJ1-1; D is undetermined. CDR1 DFQATT and CDR2 SNEGSKA come from the germline V gene (reference sequence). CDR3 length: 14 residues. V lost 1 base and J 1 base, leaving 10 bases between the germline ends.

The DNA for the CDR3 is TGCGCCAGCAACGCGGGAGTGGTCTCCTACAATGAGCAGTTCTTC. The encoded protein is CASNAGVVSYNEQFF. This chain joins TRBV5-1 and TRBJ2-1, with TRBD2 matching 7 bases. Germline V gives CDR1 SGHRS, CDR2 YFSETQ. The V segment lost 6 bases and the J segment 0 bases; nucleotides outside the gene matches: 6. The length of the CDR3 is 15 residues.

The V and J genes are TRBV4-2 and TRBJ2-7; the match to TRBD2 covers 8 bases. CDR1 is LGHNA, CDR2 YNFKEQ, per germline. Trimming removed 8 bases from V and 5 bases from J; junction bases left unmatched: 17. The CDR3 covers 16 residues. The CDR3 region is CASRRPSKREKHEQYF. CDR3 DNA: TGTGCCAGCCGTCGCCCCTCGAAGCGGGAGAAACACGAGCAGTACTTC.

This clonotype was seen a handful of times. The chain couples TRBV10-2 to TRBJ2-3, with 8 positions matching TRBD2. V gave up 9 bases and J gave up 6 bases; unmatched junction bases: 5. This CDR3 is built from 12 residues. Germline CDR1 is WSHSY and CDR2 is SAAADI. CDR3 bases: TGCGCCAGTAGCGGGATCACCGATACGCAGTATTTT. Translated: CASSGITDTQYF.

This clonotype showed up just a few times. The rearrangement uses TRBV19 and TRBJ1-1; the match to TRBD1 covers 7 bases. V shed 8 bases, J shed 0 bases, and the junction held 9 bases outside the gene matches. Germline loops: CDR1 LNHDA, CDR2 SQIVND (reference sequence). The CDR3 has 15 amino acids. The CDR3: CASRTGDTMNTEAFF. The CDR3 DNA reads as TGTGCCAGTCGCACAGGGGACACTATGAACACTGAAGCTTTCTTT.

The chain employs TRBV7-2 and TRBJ2-7, with D maybe TRBD2 (6 bases). Germline values: CDR1 SGHTA, CDR2 FQGNSA. The V end was cut by 5 bases, the J end by 3 bases, with 17 bases between. CDR3 length equals 15 residues. The CDR3 sequence is CASSQGLSVIYEQYF. In DNA, the CDR3 is TGTGCCAGCAGCCAGGGACTCTCGGTGATCTACGAGCAGTACTTC. The whole variable domain, remainder taken from reference TRBV7-2 and TRBJ2-7, is GAGVSQSPSNKVTEKGKDVELRCDPISGHTALYWYRQSLGQGLEFLIYFQGNSAPDKSGLPSDRFSAERTGGSVSTLTIQRTQQEDSAVYLCASSQGLSVIYEQYFGPGTRLTVT.

This sequence joins TRBV25-1 and TRBJ2-3, with 8 bases aligning to TRBD2. J was trimmed by 5 bases and V by 5 bases; bases with no gene match: 9. Germline values: CDR1 MGHDK, CDR2 SYGVNS. CDR3 length: 15 residues. This chain's CDR3 is CASSPSGLSGDTQYF. The CDR3 DNA sequence: TGTGCCAGCAGTCCTAGCGGGTTGAGTGGAGATACGCAGTATTTT.

This chain links TRBV7-2 with TRBJ2-7; D is unclear. The CDR3 runs 11 residues. The V gene lost 4 bases and the J gene lost 4 bases, with 5 bases spanning the gap. Germline assignment: CDR1 SGHTA and CDR2 FQGNSA. CDR3 in amino acids: CASSSQYEQYF. The CDR3 DNA reads TGTGCCAGCAGCTCCCAATACGAGCAGTACTTC.

The J gene is TRBJ2-2, the V gene TRBV10-3; TRBD1 might be the D (5 bases). Trimming left V 5 bases short and J 5 bases short, with 21 bases between. This CDR3 has 17 residues. CDR1 and CDR2 from the germline V gene are ENHRY and SYGVKD. Here the CDR3 reads CAISLQQGGSGTGELFF. As DNA, the CDR3 is TGTGCCATCAGTCTTCAGCAGGGTGGTAGTGGGACCGGGGAGCTGTTTTTT.